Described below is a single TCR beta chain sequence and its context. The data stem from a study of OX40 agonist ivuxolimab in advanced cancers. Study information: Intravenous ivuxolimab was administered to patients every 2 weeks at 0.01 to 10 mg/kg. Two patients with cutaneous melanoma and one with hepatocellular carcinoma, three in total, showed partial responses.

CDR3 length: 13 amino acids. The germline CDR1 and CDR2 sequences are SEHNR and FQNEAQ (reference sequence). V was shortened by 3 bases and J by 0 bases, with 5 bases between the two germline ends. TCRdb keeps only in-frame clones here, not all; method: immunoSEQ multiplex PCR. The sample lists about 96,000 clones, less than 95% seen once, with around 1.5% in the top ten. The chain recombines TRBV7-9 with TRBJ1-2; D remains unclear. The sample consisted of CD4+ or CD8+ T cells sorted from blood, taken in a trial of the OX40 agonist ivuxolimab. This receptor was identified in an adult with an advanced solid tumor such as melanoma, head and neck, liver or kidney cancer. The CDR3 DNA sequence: TGTGCCAGCAGCTTCGATACTAACTATGGCTACACCTTC. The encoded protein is CASSFDTNYGYTF.